These 17 T cell receptor beta chains share one sample of origin, sequenced in a study of cytotoxic CD8 clonotypes in ibrutinib-treated CLL. Assay used: immunoSEQ multiplex PCR; TCRdb lists only in-frame clones, some missing. The sample includes about 130,000 clones, about four fifths of them seen just once. The sequences come from PBMCs, collected after 12 months of ibrutinib treatment. Source of these receptors: a human donor with chronic lymphocytic leukemia.

A few counts support this clone. The rearrangement joins TRBV4-3 to TRBJ1-3; the D is unclear. Germline CDR1 reads LGHNA; CDR2 reads YSLEER. The ends were cut back, 4 bases at V and 4 bases at J, with 11 bases in the middle. This CDR3 region has 14 residues. The CDR3 region has the DNA TGCGCCAGCAGCCCCACGGGGTTCGGAAACACCATATATTTT. Residues: CASSPTGFGNTIYF.

This rearrangement joins TRBV5-4 to TRBJ2-1; a weak D match, TRBD2 (6 bases). The germline V gene has CDR1 SGHNT and CDR2 YYREEE (reference sequence). Trimming took off 0 bases at V and 2 bases at J, with 12 bases between the two ends. The CDR3 consists of 16 residues. The DNA of the CDR3 is TGTGCCAGCAGCTTGGACGGGGGAGGCCCCTACAATGAGCAGTTCTTC. Amino acid sequence: CASSLDGGGPYNEQFF.

The table lists this clone with a count of one. The rearrangement joins TRBV19 to TRBJ2-7, with TRBD2 identical over 10 bases. The V segment lost 5 bases and the J segment 4 bases; nucleotides outside the gene matches: 5. This CDR3 is 14 amino acids long. Per the germline V gene, CDR1 is LNHDA and CDR2 is SQIVND (reference sequence). CDR3 nucleotides: TGTGCCAGTAGTCAAGGACTAGCGGAGTACGAGCAGTACTTC. This encodes CASSQGLAEYEQYF. Using reference TRBV19 and TRBJ2-7 for the parts outside the CDR3, the full variable domain is DGGITQSPKYLFRKEGQNVTLSCEQNLNHDAMYWYRQDPGQGLRLIYYSQIVNDFQKGDIAEGYSVSREKKESFPLTVTSAQKNPTAFYLCASSQGLAEYEQYFGPGTRLTVT.

The genes are TRBV6-5 and TRBJ2-1, with D possibly matching TRBD2 (5 bases). The CDR3 spans 15 residues. From germline, CDR1 is MNHEY and CDR2 SVGAGI. Trimming removed 0 bases from V and 0 bases from J, with 6 bases in between. Written as DNA, the CDR3 is TGTGCCAGCAGTTACTCTGGGAGCTCCTACAATGAGCAGTTCTTC. Its protein product is CASSYSGSSYNEQFF.

This chain links TRBV9 with TRBJ2-3; TRBD2 aligns across 9 bases. J was trimmed by 1 base and V by 1 base; bases with no gene match: 10. Germline V gene data show CDR1 as SGDLS and CDR2 as YYNGEE. CDR3 length: 18 amino acids. The CDR3 region is CASSVRGTAGGGTDTQYF. The CDR3 region has the DNA TGTGCCAGCAGCGTAAGGGGGACAGCGGGAGGAGGCACAGATACGCAGTATTTT.

The CDR3 region is CASSLDGIHEQYF. The CDR3 region has the DNA TGTGCCAGCAGCTTAGATGGAATCCACGAGCAGTACTTC. The gene calls are TRBV11-2 and TRBJ2-7; the D is unclear. CDR3 size: 13 residues. Germline V CDR1 and CDR2: SGHAT, FQNNGV. The V and J ends lost 0 bases and 5 bases respectively, with 8 bases between them.

The rearrangement joins TRBV19 to TRBJ2-1; no clear D gene. V was trimmed by 5 bases and J by 7 bases, leaving 12 bases between them. The CDR3 has 13 amino acids. The germline gives CDR1 LNHDA, CDR2 SQIVND (reference sequence). CDR3 residues: CASSLRRGNEQFF. The CDR3 bases are TGTGCCAGTAGTTTGCGCAGAGGAAATGAGCAGTTCTTC.

The chain carries TRBV9 and TRBJ2-1; D unclear. The V and J ends lost 4 bases and 4 bases respectively, with 18 bases between them. Per germline, CDR1 SGDLS and CDR2 YYNGEE. There are 16 residues in the CDR3. CDR3 in DNA: TGTGCCAGCAGCCCCCGAGCCCGGACCTTATACAATGAGCAGTTCTTC. Its translation is CASSPRARTLYNEQFF.

The chain carries TRBV13 and TRBJ2-1, with D perhaps TRBD1 (5 bases). The V gene lost 1 base and the J gene lost 10 bases, with 11 bases spanning the gap. The V gene's germline CDR1 is PRHDT and CDR2 FYEKMQ (reference sequence). The CDR3 runs 13 residues. This CDR3 is CASSLEGQGEQFF. In DNA, the CDR3 is TGTGCCAGCAGCTTAGAAGGTCAGGGCGAGCAGTTCTTC.

This clone was seen a handful of times. This rearrangement joins TRBV18 to TRBJ1-5; the D gene is possibly TRBD1 (5 bases). Trimming removed 3 bases at V and 0 bases at J, with 9 bases between. Germline V gene lookup returns CDR1 KGHSH and CDR2 LQKENI. The CDR3 runs to 15 residues. CDR3 protein: CASSPNRPSNQPQHF. CDR3 nucleotides: TGTGCCAGCTCACCGAACAGGCCTAGCAATCAGCCCCAGCATTTT.

The V and J genes are TRBV9 and TRBJ2-1, with 10 bases fitting TRBD2. Trimming removed 4 bases from V and 4 bases from J; junction bases left unmatched: 5. This CDR3 region has 15 residues. Per germline, CDR1 SGDLS and CDR2 YYNGEE. The CDR3 nucleotides are TGTGCCAGCAGCTTAACTAGCGGGAAATACAATGAGCAGTTCTTC. Its translation is CASSLTSGKYNEQFF.

V and J are TRBV5-1 and TRBJ2-1; D possibly corresponds to TRBD1 (8 bases). The length of the CDR3 is 16 residues. Germline V gene sequence: CDR1 SGHRS, CDR2 YFSETQ. Deletions cut 4 bases from V and 9 bases from J, with 23 bases between. The CDR3 reads CASSRTGSGIVSEQFF. The CDR3 nucleotides are TGCGCCAGCAGCCGGACAGGGAGCGGGATTGTGAGTGAGCAGTTCTTC.

There are a few counts of this clone. This chain connects TRBV9 to TRBJ1-2; a weak D match, TRBD1 (5 bases). The length of the CDR3 is 15 residues. Germline CDR1 and CDR2: SGDLS and YYNGEE. V was shortened by 4 bases and J by 3 bases, with 16 bases between the two germline ends. Here the CDR3 DNA reads TGTGCCAGCAGCACTCGCCCGGGACGACACTATGGCTACACCTTC. Amino acids: CASSTRPGRHYGYTF.

This chain uses TRBV2 with TRBJ1-5, with a tentative D call TRBD1 (6 bases). The CDR3 is 14 residues long. Per the germline V gene, CDR1 is SNHLY and CDR2 is FYNNEI. V was clipped by 8 bases and J by 6 bases, with 17 bases between them. DNA of the CDR3: TGTGCCAGCCGGGCACAGGGATTAGGTCAGCCCCAGCATTTT. This translates into CASRAQGLGQPQHF.

This chain joins TRBV18 and TRBJ2-3, with D unclear. The CDR3 sequence is 11 residues long. Germline V lookup: CDR1 KGHSH, CDR2 LQKENI. V shed 3 bases and J shed 6 bases, with 4 bases lying between them. The DNA of the CDR3 is TGTGCCAGCTCACCTCAGGATACGCAGTATTTT. It is translated as CASSPQDTQYF. The full variable domain, its missing parts supplied by reference TRBV18 and TRBJ2-3, is NAGVMQNPRHLVRRRGQEARLRCSPMKGHSHVYWYRQLPEEGLKFMVYLQKENIIDESGMPKERFSAEFPKEGPSILRIQQVVRGDSAAYFCASSPQDTQYFGPGTRLTVL.

This chain uses TRBV4-1 with TRBJ2-7; TRBD1 matches at 7 bases. Germline trimming cut 0 bases from V and 4 bases from J; bases unmatched to any gene: 6. This CDR3 is built from 15 residues. Germline V gives CDR1 MGHRA, CDR2 YSYEKL. The CDR3 region is CASSQEIRGWYEQYF. CDR3 bases: TGCGCCAGCAGCCAAGAGATCAGGGGGTGGTACGAGCAGTACTTC.

V usage is TRBV5-6 and J usage is TRBJ2-7; unclear D gene. V was trimmed by 0 bases and J by 2 bases, leaving 9 bases between them. Germline V gene data show CDR1 as SGHDT and CDR2 as YYEEEE. This CDR3 has 14 residues. The CDR3 DNA reads as TGTGCCAGCAGCTTGGTTCTAGAACCCTACGAGCAGTACTTC. This codes for CASSLVLEPYEQYF.